Listed here are 13 T cell receptor beta chains from one sample, sequenced in a study of blood T cell repertoires in COVID-19 (dated by TCRdb to the early 2020s). The library came from the immunoSEQ multiplex PCR assay. In TCRdb, the immuneACCESS table is reduced to in-frame sequences with V and J assigned. These tables do not hold every clone; where another copy was compared, an unresolved V gene accounts for under half, and the others remain unexplained. Here the sample has approximately 240,000 clones; roughly 80% occur a single time. The top ten constitute about 2.3% of the sample. The sequencing input was peripheral blood. All receptors derive from a woman aged 55 to 70 with acute or convalescent COVID-19.

The chain joins TRBV6-2 or TRBV6-3 to TRBJ2-3; 9 nucleotides match TRBD1. The trim removed 0 bases at V and 2 bases at J, leaving 3 bases unmatched. The CDR3 loop spans 16 amino acids. From germline, CDR1 is MNHEY and CDR2 SVGEGT. The CDR3 DNA reads as TGTGCCAGCAGTTACTCCGGGACAGGGAACACAGATACGCAGTATTTT. Its protein is CASSYSGTGNTDTQYF.

This clone came up once. The V and J genes are TRBV5-1 and TRBJ2-1, with 7 bases fitting TRBD1. The germline V gene encodes CDR1 SGHRS and CDR2 YFSETQ. This CDR3 spans 13 amino acids. The V and J ends lost 4 bases and 8 bases, in that order; junction bases with no gene match: 6. The CDR3 nucleotides are TGCGCCAGCAGCCAGGGACAGATCTATGAGCAGTTCTTC. Protein product: CASSQGQIYEQFF.

V usage is TRBV13 and J usage is TRBJ2-5; 13 nucleotides agree with TRBD2. The CDR3 is 17 residues long. Germline trimming cut 4 bases from V and 4 bases from J; bases unmatched to any gene: 9. The germline V gene encodes CDR1 PRHDT and CDR2 FYEKMQ (reference sequence). In DNA form, the CDR3 reads TGTGCCAGCAGCTCAAGGACTAGCGGGGGTTCCTCAGAGACCCAGTACTTC. Residues: CASSSRTSGGSSETQYF.

This clone occurred once. The rearrangement uses TRBV6-1 and TRBJ1-1, with D maybe TRBD1 (5 bases). The V end lost 0 bases, the J end lost 7 bases, and 9 bases lay between the germline ends. CDR3 length: 13 residues. Germline CDR1 reads MNHNS; CDR2 reads SASEGT. The CDR3 loop reads CASSEAQGVEAFF. In nucleotides, the CDR3 is TGTGCCAGCAGTGAAGCGCAAGGGGTTGAAGCTTTCTTT.

The rearrangement uses TRBV6-6 and TRBJ1-1, with a tentative D call TRBD1 (5 bases). Germline CDR1 and CDR2: MNHNY and SVGAGI (reference sequence). This CDR3 has 14 amino acids. The ends were cut back, 5 bases at V and 0 bases at J, with 10 bases in the middle. CDR3 in DNA: TGTGCCAGCAGTCATCAGGGATTGAACACTGAAGCTTTCTTT. Translated, it gives CASSHQGLNTEAFF.

V and J are TRBV30 and TRBJ2-3; 7 bases align to TRBD2. J was trimmed by 3 bases and V by 2 bases; bases with no gene match: 8. From germline, CDR1 is GTSNPN and CDR2 SVGIG (reference sequence). CDR3 length: 15 residues. The CDR3 loop is CAWSPSLAPTDTQYF. CDR3 DNA: TGTGCCTGGAGTCCGTCACTAGCGCCGACAGATACGCAGTATTTT.

The gene calls are TRBV9 and TRBJ2-5; TRBD2 is a possible D gene (5 bases). V lost 7 bases, J lost 1 base, and 14 bases lay in between. Germline-derived CDR1 and CDR2 are SGDLS and YYNGEE. The CDR3 runs 14 residues. The CDR3: CASGRMGAQETQYF. CDR3 sequence (DNA): TGTGCCAGCGGGCGGATGGGAGCCCAAGAGACCCAGTACTTC.

V gene TRBV6-2 or TRBV6-3 combines with J gene TRBJ1-4, with TRBD1 matching over 7 bases. CDR3 length: 14 residues. The germline CDR1 and CDR2 sequences are MNHEY and SVGEGT. The J segment lost 10 bases and the V segment lost 6 bases, leaving 11 bases of the junction unmatched. The CDR3 spells CASSRDRVIGKLFF. The CDR3 bases are TGTGCCAGCAGCCGAGACAGGGTAATTGGAAAACTGTTTTTT.

This chain connects TRBV25-1 to TRBJ2-4; 9 bases match TRBD2. The germline V gene encodes CDR1 MGHDK and CDR2 SYGVNS. The CDR3 loop spans 17 amino acids. J was trimmed by 6 bases and V by 6 bases; bases with no gene match: 15. As DNA, the CDR3 is TGTGCCAGCAGCCCCGGCTGGGCTAGCGGGGCCCTAAACATTCAGTACTTC. It codes for CASSPGWASGALNIQYF.

This clone came up a few times. V and J are TRBV5-5 and TRBJ1-2, with unresolved D. CDR3 length: 15 residues. Per the germline V gene, CDR1 is SGHKS and CDR2 is YYEKEE (reference sequence). Trimming left V 0 bases short and J 4 bases short, with 13 bases between. In nucleotides, the CDR3 is TGTGCCAGCAGCTTGGGGACTTACGACTTCTATGGCTACACCTTC. The encoded protein is CASSLGTYDFYGYTF.

The rearrangement joins TRBV6-4 to TRBJ1-4; 7 bases agree with TRBD1. Trimming removed 4 bases from V and 2 bases from J; junction bases left unmatched: 7. CDR1 and CDR2 (germline): MRHNA, SNTAGT. This CDR3 has 16 amino acids. The CDR3 nucleotides are TGTGCCAGCAGTGTCAAACAGGGGCCCACTAATGAAAAACTGTTTTTT. Its protein product is CASSVKQGPTNEKLFF.

V is TRBV30 and J is TRBJ1-5, with TRBD1 matching over 11 bases. Germline CDR1 is GTSNPN and CDR2 is SVGIG (reference sequence). The CDR3 runs 14 residues. V lost 5 bases, J lost 2 bases, and 2 bases stayed unmatched. The CDR3 sequence is CAWQGQGGNQPQHF. CDR3 in DNA: TGTGCCTGGCAGGGACAGGGGGGCAATCAGCCCCAGCATTTT.

This clone was detected only a few times. The chain is built from TRBV7-9 and TRBJ1-2; no clear D gene. Germline V gene lookup returns CDR1 SEHNR and CDR2 FQNEAQ (reference sequence). There are 14 residues in the CDR3. V lost 3 bases, J lost 2 bases, and 10 bases lay in between. CDR3 nucleotide sequence: TGTGCCAGCAGCTTGGGAGCAGCCAACTATGGCTACACCTTC. This sequence encodes CASSLGAANYGYTF.